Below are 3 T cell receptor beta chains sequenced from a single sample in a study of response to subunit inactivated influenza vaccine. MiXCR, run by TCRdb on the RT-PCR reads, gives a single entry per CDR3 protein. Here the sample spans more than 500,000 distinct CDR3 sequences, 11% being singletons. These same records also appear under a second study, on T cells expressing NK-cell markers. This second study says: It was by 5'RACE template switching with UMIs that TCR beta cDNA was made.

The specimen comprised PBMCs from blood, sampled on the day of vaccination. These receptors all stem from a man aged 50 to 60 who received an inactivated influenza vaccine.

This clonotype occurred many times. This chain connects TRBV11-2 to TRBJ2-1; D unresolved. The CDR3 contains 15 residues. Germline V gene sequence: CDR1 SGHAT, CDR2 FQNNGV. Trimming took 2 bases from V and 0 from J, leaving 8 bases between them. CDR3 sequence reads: CASSLPPGSYNEQFF. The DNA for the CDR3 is TGTGCCAGCAGCTTACCCCCTGGCTCCTACAATGAGCAGTTCTTC.

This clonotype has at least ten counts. The CDR3 nucleotides are TGTGCCAGCAGGGGGACAGCTTACAATGAGCAGTTCTTC. This gives the protein CASRGTAYNEQFF. The chain recombines TRBV12-3 or TRBV12-4 with TRBJ2-1; 7 nucleotides align to TRBD1. The CDR3 has 13 amino acids. The junction had 3 bases not matched to a gene; V was cut back by 6 bases and J by 4 bases.

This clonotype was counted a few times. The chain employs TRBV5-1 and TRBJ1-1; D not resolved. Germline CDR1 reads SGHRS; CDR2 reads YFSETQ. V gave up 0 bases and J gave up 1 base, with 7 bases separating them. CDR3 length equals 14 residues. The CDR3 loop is CASSLAATNTEAFF. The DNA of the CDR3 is TGCGCCAGCAGCTTGGCAGCTACGAACACTGAAGCTTTCTTT.